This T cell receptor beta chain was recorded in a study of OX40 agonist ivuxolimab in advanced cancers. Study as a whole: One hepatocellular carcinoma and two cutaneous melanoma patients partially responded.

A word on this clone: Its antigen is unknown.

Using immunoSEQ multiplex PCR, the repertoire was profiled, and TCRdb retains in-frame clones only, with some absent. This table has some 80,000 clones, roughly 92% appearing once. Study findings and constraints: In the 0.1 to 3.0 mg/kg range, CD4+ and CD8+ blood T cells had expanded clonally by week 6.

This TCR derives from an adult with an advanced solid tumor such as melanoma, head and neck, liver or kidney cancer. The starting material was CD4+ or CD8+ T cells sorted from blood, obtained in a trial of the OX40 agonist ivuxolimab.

The CDR3 region is CASSGTEDEKLFF. The CDR3 nucleotides read TGTGCCAGCAGTGGGACAGAAGATGAAAAACTGTTTTTT. The chain links TRBV6-5 to TRBJ1-4; TRBD1 aligns across 7 bases. Germline V gene data show CDR1 as MNHEY and CDR2 as SVGAGI. V lost 5 bases, J lost 6 bases, and 3 bases stayed unmatched. The CDR3 consists of 13 residues.